This is a list of T cell receptor beta chains from one sample in a study of CD8 T cells in ankylosing spondylitis. TCRdb re-analysed the 5' RACE reads in MiXCR, keeping a single row per CDR3 protein. The profile shows 200,000 to 250,000 distinct CDR3 sequences, around a tenth of them singletons. Sequencing was performed on blood, either unsorted or a sorted T cell fraction (not recorded which). These receptors originate from a male donor with ankylosing spondylitis or in good health (not recorded which). The CDR3 runs from the conserved cysteine through the conserved F or W. The D gene is left open where the match is weak. Expanded clones are given a class, and other clones once, few, many or no size at all.

CDR3 protein,CDR3 DNA,D gene,V gene,J gene,clone size
CASSPILAGANVLTF,TGTGCCAGCAGCCCCATTTTAGCTGGGGCCAACGTCCTGACTTTC,NA,TRBV7-3,TRBJ2-6,NA
CASSPPGSSYNEQFF,TGTGCCAGCAGTCCACCTGGAAGCTCCTACAATGAGCAGTTCTTC,NA,TRBV27,TRBJ2-1,NA
CASSIEGGYEQYF,TGTGCCAGCAGCATAGAAGGGGGCTACGAGCAGTACTTC,NA,TRBV6-1,TRBJ2-7,few
CASSLTGGLRDTQYF,TGTGCCAGCAGCTTAACGGGGGGGTTAAGAGATACGCAGTATTTT,TRBD2,TRBV7-3,TRBJ2-3,NA
CASSQDASSTGELFF,TGTGCCAGCAGCCAAGATGCGAGTAGCACCGGGGAGCTGTTTTTT,NA,TRBV3-1,TRBJ2-2,many
CASSQLTAAGPGFDTQYF,TGTGCCAGCAGCCAACTTACAGCAGCCGGGCCAGGATTCGATACGCAGTATTTT,NA,TRBV14,TRBJ2-3,NA
CASSPRGQGASEAFF,TGTGCCAGCAGCCCAAGGGGGCAGGGGGCCAGTGAAGCTTTCTTT,TRBD1,TRBV7-3,TRBJ1-1,NA
CSYLGTRYEQYF,TGCAGCTACCTCGGGACAAGATACGAGCAGTACTTC,NA,TRBV29-1,TRBJ2-7,many
CASSFGRTQETQYF,TGCGCCAGCAGCTTCGGACGGACCCAAGAGACCCAGTACTTC,NA,TRBV5-1,TRBJ2-5,many
CASSSSRKAEQYF,TGTGCCAGCAGCTCAAGTCGGAAGGCCGAGCAGTACTTC,NA,TRBV12-3/TRBV12-4,TRBJ2-7,few
CASSLVADTQYF,TGCGCCAGCAGCTTGGTAGCAGATACGCAGTATTTT,NA,TRBV5-1,TRBJ2-3,many
CASSSGGAGNEQFF,TGCGCCAGCAGTAGCGGGGGGGCTGGGAATGAGCAGTTCTTC,TRBD2,TRBV10-1,TRBJ2-1,NA
CSAMGVGGSSGYTF,TGCAGTGCTATGGGGGTGGGCGGATCGTCCGGCTACACCTTC,NA,TRBV20-1,TRBJ1-2,NA
CASSSPGVETQYF,TGTGCCAGCAGCAGCCCGGGGGTAGAGACCCAGTACTTC,NA,TRBV5-5,TRBJ2-5,NA
CASSLVPTDTQYF,TGCGCCAGCAGCTTGGTTCCCACAGATACGCAGTATTTT,NA,TRBV5-1,TRBJ2-3,many
CATSFRASRVLTF,TGTGCCACCAGCTTCCGGGCCTCCCGGGTCCTGACTTTC,NA,TRBV15,TRBJ2-6,NA
CASSLAWETQYF,TGTGCCAGCAGTTTAGCGTGGGAGACCCAGTACTTC,NA,TRBV12-3/TRBV12-4,TRBJ2-5,many
CASSVGGVETQYF,TGTGCCAGCAGCGTAGGGGGTGTAGAGACCCAGTACTTC,NA,TRBV9,TRBJ2-5,many
CASSPPSGATDTQYF,TGTGCCAGCTCACCTCCTAGCGGGGCCACAGATACGCAGTATTTT,TRBD2,TRBV18,TRBJ2-3,few
CASSPPMVWVAGTADTQYF,TGTGCCAGCAGCCCCCCGATGGTTTGGGTAGCGGGAACAGCAGATACGCAGTATTTT,TRBD2,TRBV5-5,TRBJ2-3,many
CASSGSPGQFSYEQYF,TGCGCCAGCAGCGGCTCCCCGGGACAGTTCTCCTACGAGCAGTACTTC,TRBD1,TRBV5-1,TRBJ2-7,many
CASSPGTSGAMALWNEQFF,TGTGCCAGTAGTCCCGGGACTAGCGGGGCCATGGCATTGTGGAATGAGCAGTTCTTC,TRBD2,TRBV19,TRBJ2-1,few
CATSMGLNTGELFF,TGTGCCACCTCCATGGGCCTGAACACCGGGGAGCTGTTTTTT,NA,TRBV24-1,TRBJ2-2,many
CSVDGTLAGDTQYF,TGCAGCGTTGACGGTACGCTGGCGGGAGATACGCAGTATTTT,NA,TRBV29-1,TRBJ2-3,many
CASSGGRTSTDTQYF,TGTGCCAGCAGTGGGGGCAGAACTAGCACAGATACGCAGTATTTT,NA,TRBV2,TRBJ2-3,many
CSARQSNQPQHF,TGCAGTGCTAGACAGAGCAATCAGCCCCAGCATTTT,NA,TRBV20-1,TRBJ1-5,NA
CASSPGEFGETQYF,TGTGCCAGCAGCCCAGGGGAATTCGGAGAGACCCAGTACTTC,NA,TRBV2,TRBJ2-5,many
CASNQVKTGFHEQFF,TGTGCCAGCAACCAGGTGAAGACAGGGTTTCATGAGCAGTTCTTC,TRBD1,TRBV28,TRBJ2-1,NA
CSVVVTLSNQPQHF,TGCAGCGTTGTTGTCACACTTAGCAATCAGCCCCAGCATTTT,NA,TRBV29-1,TRBJ1-5,few
CSVGPSGANVLTF,TGCAGCGTTGGGCCCTCTGGGGCCAACGTCCTGACTTTC,NA,TRBV29-1,TRBJ2-6,NA
CASIASGGYNEQFF,TGCGCCAGCATAGCTAGCGGGGGATACAATGAGCAGTTCTTC,TRBD2,TRBV10-2,TRBJ2-1,NA
CASSVGFSGNQPQHF,TGTGCCAGCAGCGTGGGGTTTTCAGGCAATCAGCCCCAGCATTTT,NA,TRBV9,TRBJ1-5,once
CASSRVGDTQYF,TGTGCCAGCAGCCGGGTTGGAGATACGCAGTATTTT,NA,TRBV7-6,TRBJ2-3,few
CASSSGLASALDTQYF,TGTGCCAGCAGCTCGGGACTAGCAAGTGCATTGGATACGCAGTATTTT,TRBD2,TRBV11-3,TRBJ2-3,NA
CASRAGHDSGNTIYF,TGTGCCAGCAGGGCAGGGCACGACTCTGGAAACACCATATATTTT,NA,TRBV6-1,TRBJ1-3,few
CASSRTGSYEQYF,TGTGCCAGCAGTCGAACTGGGTCCTACGAGCAGTACTTC,NA,TRBV12-3/TRBV12-4,TRBJ2-7,many
CASSPLQGQFNYEQYF,TGTGCCAGCTCACCACTCCAAGGACAGTTCAACTACGAGCAGTACTTC,NA,TRBV18,TRBJ2-7,NA
CASNPGLDYEQYF,TGTGCCAGCAACCCGGGGCTCGACTACGAGCAGTACTTC,NA,TRBV7-9,TRBJ2-7,few
CASSLVGTSPLEQYF,TGTGCCAGCAGCTTGGTCGGGACTAGCCCTCTCGAGCAGTACTTC,TRBD2,TRBV5-5,TRBJ2-7,NA
CASTPSTSGYEQYF,TGTGCCAGCACCCCATCGACTAGCGGGTACGAGCAGTACTTC,TRBD2,TRBV6-2/TRBV6-3,TRBJ2-7,many
CASSLAFLRTGGKELFF,TGTGCCAGCAGCTTGGCGTTCTTGCGGACAGGGGGCAAGGAGCTGTTTTTT,TRBD1,TRBV5-5,TRBJ2-2,many
CASLSSGGDTEAFF,TGTGCCAGCCTGTCGAGCGGGGGGGACACTGAAGCTTTCTTT,NA,TRBV12-3/TRBV12-4,TRBJ1-1,many
CASSIGTGGNYGYTF,TGTGCCAGCAGTATCGGGACAGGGGGAAACTATGGCTACACCTTC,TRBD1,TRBV13,TRBJ1-2,many
CASNPQGVPYEQYF,TGTGCCAGCAACCCCCAAGGGGTTCCCTACGAGCAGTACTTC,NA,TRBV2,TRBJ2-7,NA
CASSVEVGGDTEAFF,TGTGCCAGCAGCGTAGAGGTGGGCGGGGACACTGAAGCTTTCTTT,NA,TRBV9,TRBJ1-1,many
CASSIGTGVVSYNEQFF,TGCGCCAGCAGCATCGGGACAGGGGTGGTCTCCTACAATGAGCAGTTCTTC,TRBD1,TRBV5-1,TRBJ2-1,many
CASSVGGDVTEAFF,TGCGCCAGCAGCGTGGGTGGGGACGTCACTGAAGCTTTCTTT,NA,TRBV5-1,TRBJ1-1,NA
CSAFEGPLSGNTIYF,TGCAGTGCATTCGAGGGGCCTCTCTCTGGAAACACCATATATTTT,NA,TRBV20-1,TRBJ1-3,many
CASSLAVTAKNIQYF,TGCGCCAGCAGCTTGGCTGTAACAGCCAAAAACATTCAGTACTTC,NA,TRBV5-1,TRBJ2-4,many
CASSLRAAASTDTQYF,TGCGCCAGCAGCTTGAGGGCAGCGGCTAGCACAGATACGCAGTATTTT,NA,TRBV5-1,TRBJ2-3,many
CASSYPGATREGHYEQYF,TGTGCCAGCAGTTACCCAGGGGCTACGCGGGAGGGTCACTACGAGCAGTACTTC,TRBD2,TRBV6-2/TRBV6-3,TRBJ2-7,many
CSVGVAQNTGELFF,TGCAGCGTTGGAGTTGCCCAGAACACCGGGGAGCTGTTTTTT,NA,TRBV29-1,TRBJ2-2,few
CASSRGQGHEQYF,TGTGCCAGCAGTCGTGGACAGGGCCACGAGCAGTACTTC,TRBD1,TRBV12-3/TRBV12-4,TRBJ2-7,many